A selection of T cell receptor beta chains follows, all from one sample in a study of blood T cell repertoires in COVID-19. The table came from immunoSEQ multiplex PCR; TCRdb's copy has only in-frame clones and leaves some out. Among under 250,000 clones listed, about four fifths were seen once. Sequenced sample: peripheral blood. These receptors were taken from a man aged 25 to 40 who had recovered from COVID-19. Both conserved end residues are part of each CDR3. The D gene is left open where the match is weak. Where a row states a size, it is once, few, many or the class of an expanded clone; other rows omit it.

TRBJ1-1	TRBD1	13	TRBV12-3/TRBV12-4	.	TGTGCCAGCAGTTTGACAGGGAGGACTGAAGCTTTCTTT	CASSLTGRTEAFF
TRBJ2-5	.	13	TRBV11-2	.	TGTGCCAGCAGCTTTGCGGGGCAAGAGACCCAGTACTTC	CASSFAGQETQYF
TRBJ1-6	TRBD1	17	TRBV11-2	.	TGTGCCAGCAGCTTATCCCCTGGAGGGGGCTTGGATTCACCCCTCCACTTT	CASSLSPGGGLDSPLHF
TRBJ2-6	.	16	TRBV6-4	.	TGTGCCAGCAGTGACACCTTTAGACTAGGGGCCAACGTCCTGACTTTC	CASSDTFRLGANVLTF
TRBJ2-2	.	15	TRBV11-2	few	TGTGCCAGCAGCTTAATCTGGAGGGGTAACGGGGAGCTGTTTTTT	CASSLIWRGNGELFF
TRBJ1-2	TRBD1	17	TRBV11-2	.	TGTGCCAGCAGCCACGTCAAGGGGGCGGGGGGCCCTGGTGGCTACACCTTC	CASSHVKGAGGPGGYTF
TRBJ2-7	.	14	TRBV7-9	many	TGTGCCAGCAGCTCACATCGGGAGTCCTACGAGCAGTACTTC	CASSSHRESYEQYF
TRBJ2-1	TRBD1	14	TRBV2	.	TGTGCCAGCAGTACTCGGACAGGCCACAATGAGCAGTTCTTC	CASSTRTGHNEQFF
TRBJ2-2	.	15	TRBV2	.	TGTGCCAGCAGTGATGGGGGCGGGGGCACCGGGGAGCTGTTTTTT	CASSDGGGGTGELFF
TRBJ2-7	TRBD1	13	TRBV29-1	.	TGCAGCGTTCTCGGACAGGACTCCTACGAGCAGTACTTC	CSVLGQDSYEQYF
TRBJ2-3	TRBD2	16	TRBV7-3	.	TGTGCCAGCAGCTTAATGGGGAGCGGGGGCACAGATACGCAGTATTTT	CASSLMGSGGTDTQYF
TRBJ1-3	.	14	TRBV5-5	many	TGTGCCAGCAGCCGCGGGGGCTATGGAAACACCATATATTTT	CASSRGGYGNTIYF
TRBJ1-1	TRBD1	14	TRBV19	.	TGTGCCAGTAGTATCCCGACAGGGTTCACTGAAGCTTTCTTT	CASSIPTGFTEAFF
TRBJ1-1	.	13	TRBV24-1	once	TGTGCCACCAGTGATGCTAGGAGCACTGAAGCTTTCTTT	CATSDARSTEAFF
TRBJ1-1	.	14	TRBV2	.	TGTGCCAGCACCATACAGGTTGAGAACACTGAAGCTTTCTTT	CASTIQVENTEAFF
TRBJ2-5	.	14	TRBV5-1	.	TGCGCCAGCAGCCTAGAACAAGACGGGGAGACCCAGTACTTC	CASSLEQDGETQYF
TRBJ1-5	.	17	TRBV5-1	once	TGCGCCAGCAGCTTGGGGGACCAGGGGATAGGGAATCAGCCCCAGCATTTT	CASSLGDQGIGNQPQHF
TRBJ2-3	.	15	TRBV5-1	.	TGCGCCAGCAGCTTGGGGCAGGGAAGCACAGATACGCAGTATTTT	CASSLGQGSTDTQYF
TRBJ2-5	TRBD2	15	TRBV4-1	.	TGCGCCAGCAGCCAAGGACTAGCGGGGGAAGAGACCCAGTACTTC	CASSQGLAGEETQYF
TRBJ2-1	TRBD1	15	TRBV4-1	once	TGCGCCAGCAGCCAAACAGGGGGTCCCTACAATGAGCAGTTCTTC	CASSQTGGPYNEQFF
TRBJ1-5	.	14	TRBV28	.	TGTGCCAGCAACCCCAACAGGGGCAATCAGCCCCAGCATTTT	CASNPNRGNQPQHF
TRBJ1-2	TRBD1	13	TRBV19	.	TGTGCCAGTAGTATCTACACAGGGGATGGCTACACCTTC	CASSIYTGDGYTF
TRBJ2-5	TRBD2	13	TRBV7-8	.	TGTGCCAGCAGCCCCCGGGGGGAAGAGACCCAGTACTTC	CASSPRGEETQYF
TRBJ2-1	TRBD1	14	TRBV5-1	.	TGCGCCAGCAGCGACGGACAGGGCGACAATGAGCAGTTCTTC	CASSDGQGDNEQFF
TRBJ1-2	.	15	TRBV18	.	TGTGCCAGCTCCTCCCCTAACAGAGACAACTATGGCTACACCTTC	CASSSPNRDNYGYTF
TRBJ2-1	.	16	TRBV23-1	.	TGCGCCAGCAGTCAATCGACGGGAAGCTCCTACAATGAGCAGTTCTTC	CASSQSTGSSYNEQFF
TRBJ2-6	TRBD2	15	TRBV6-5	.	TGTGCCAGCAAAGCGGGGGGTTCTGGGGCCAACGTCCTGACTTTC	CASKAGGSGANVLTF
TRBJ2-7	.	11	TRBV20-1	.	TGCAGTGCTCCCAGGGGATACGAGCAGTACTTC	CSAPRGYEQYF
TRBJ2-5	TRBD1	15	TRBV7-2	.	TGTGCCAGCACGACAGGGGGCGCGATAGGAGAGACCCAGTACTTC	CASTTGGAIGETQYF
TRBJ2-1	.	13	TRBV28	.	TGTGCCAGCAGTTGGGGCAAATACAATGAGCAGTTCTTC	CASSWGKYNEQFF
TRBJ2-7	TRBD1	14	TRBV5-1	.	TGCGCCAGCAGCCCCCGGGACAGGGCGTCTGGGCAGTACTTC	CASSPRDRASGQYF
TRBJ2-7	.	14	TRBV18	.	TGTGCCAGCTCACCTGCTTTAAGGGGTCTCGAGCAGTACTTC	CASSPALRGLEQYF
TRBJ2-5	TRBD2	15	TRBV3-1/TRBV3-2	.	TGTGCCAGCAGCCCCGATAGCGGGGGGTGGGAGACCCAGTACTTC	CASSPDSGGWETQYF
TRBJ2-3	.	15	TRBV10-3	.	TGTGCCATCAGTGTTCTAGGGGGAGACACAGATACGCAGTATTTT	CAISVLGGDTDTQYF
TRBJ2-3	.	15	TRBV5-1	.	TGCGCCAGCAGCTTGGGGACAGAGGCAACAGATACGCAGTATTTT	CASSLGTEATDTQYF
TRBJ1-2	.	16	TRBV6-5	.	TGTGCCAGCAGTTACTCGCCGGGCGGGGGAAACTATGGCTACACCTTC	CASSYSPGGGNYGYTF
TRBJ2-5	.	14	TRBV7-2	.	TGTGCCAGTAGCTCGTGGACTCCTCAAGAGACCCAGTACTTC	CASSSWTPQETQYF
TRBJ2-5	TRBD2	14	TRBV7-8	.	TGTGCCAGCAGTATAGCGGGGAACCAAGAGACCCAGTACTTC	CASSIAGNQETQYF
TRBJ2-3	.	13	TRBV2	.	TGTGCCAGCAGAGACAACTCACCAGATACGCAGTATTTT	CASRDNSPDTQYF
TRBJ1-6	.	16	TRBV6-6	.	TGTGCCAGCAGTTACTCGGACTCTGCAAGCTATTCACCCCTCCACTTT	CASSYSDSASYSPLHF
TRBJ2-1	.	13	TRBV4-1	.	TGCGCCAGCAGCCAAGGACAGTACAATGAGCAGTTCTTC	CASSQGQYNEQFF
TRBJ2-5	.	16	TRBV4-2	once	TGTGCCAGCAGCCAAGGAGGTGAAGGAGATCGAGAGACCCAGTACTTC	CASSQGGEGDRETQYF
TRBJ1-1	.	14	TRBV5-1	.	TGCGCCAGCAGCTACGTAGCGGGGGGGACTGAAGCTTTCTTT	CASSYVAGGTEAFF
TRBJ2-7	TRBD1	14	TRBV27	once	TGTGCCAGCAGTTTAGGGACAGCTCACTACGAGCAGTACTTC	CASSLGTAHYEQYF
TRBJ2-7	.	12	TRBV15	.	TGTGCCACCAGCAGAGATTACTACGAGCAGTACTTC	CATSRDYYEQYF
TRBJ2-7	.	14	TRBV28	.	TGTGCCAGCAGTTTTGGTCGCGTTGGCTACGAGCAGTACTTC	CASSFGRVGYEQYF
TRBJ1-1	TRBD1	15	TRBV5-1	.	TGCGCCAGCAGCGGGGGGACAGAAAGAGGGGAGGAAGCTTTCTTT	CASSGGTERGEEAFF
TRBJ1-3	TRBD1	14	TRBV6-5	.	TGTGCCAGCAGCCGGGACAGGGGTGGAAACACCATATATTTT	CASSRDRGGNTIYF
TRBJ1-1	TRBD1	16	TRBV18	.	TGTGCCAGCTCTCTGAGGACAGGAGGGCAGGGCACTGAAGCTTTCTTT	CASSLRTGGQGTEAFF
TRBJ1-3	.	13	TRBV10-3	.	TGTGCCAGTCAGGACACGACTGGAAACACCATATATTTT	CASQDTTGNTIYF
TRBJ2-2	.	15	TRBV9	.	TGTGCCAGCGGCGGGGTCCCCTCGGGGACCGGGGAGCTGTTTTTT	CASGGVPSGTGELFF
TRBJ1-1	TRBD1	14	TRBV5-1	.	TGCGCCAGCAGCCCCGGAGACAGGGTAACTGAAGCTTTCTTT	CASSPGDRVTEAFF
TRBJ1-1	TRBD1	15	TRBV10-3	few	TGTGCCATCAATAGACCGGGACAGGGGGTTACTGAAGCTTTCTTT	CAINRPGQGVTEAFF